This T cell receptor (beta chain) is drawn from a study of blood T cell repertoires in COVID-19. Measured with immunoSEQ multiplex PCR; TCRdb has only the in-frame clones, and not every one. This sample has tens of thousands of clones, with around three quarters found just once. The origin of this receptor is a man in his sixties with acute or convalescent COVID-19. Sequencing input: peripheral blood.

CDR3 sequence: CAWSGWTGNSYNSGNTIYF. For the CDR3, the DNA is TGTGCCTGGAGTGGCTGGACAGGAAATTCCTATAACTCTGGAAACACCATATATTTT. The chain employs TRBV30 and TRBJ1-3; TRBD1 matches 7 bases. The CDR3 runs 19 residues. Germline trimming cut 1 base from V and 0 bases from J; bases unmatched to any gene: 15. CDR1 is GTSNPN and CDR2 is SVGIG in the germline V gene (reference sequence).